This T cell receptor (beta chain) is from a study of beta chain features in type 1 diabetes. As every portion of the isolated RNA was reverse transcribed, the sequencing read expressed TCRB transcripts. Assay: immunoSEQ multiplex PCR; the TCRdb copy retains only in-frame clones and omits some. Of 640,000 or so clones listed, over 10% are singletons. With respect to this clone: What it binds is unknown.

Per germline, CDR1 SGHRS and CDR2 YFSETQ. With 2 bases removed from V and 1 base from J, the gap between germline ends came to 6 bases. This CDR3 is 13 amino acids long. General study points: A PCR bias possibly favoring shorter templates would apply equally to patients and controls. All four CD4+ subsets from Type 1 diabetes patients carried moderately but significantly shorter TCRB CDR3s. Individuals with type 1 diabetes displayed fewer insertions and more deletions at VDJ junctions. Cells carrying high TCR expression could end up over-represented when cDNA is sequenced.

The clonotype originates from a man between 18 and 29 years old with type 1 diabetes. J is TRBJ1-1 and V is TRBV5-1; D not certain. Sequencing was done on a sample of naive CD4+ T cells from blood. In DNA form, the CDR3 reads TGCGCCAGCAGCTTTTCAGAGAACACTGAAGCTTTCTTT. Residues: CASSFSENTEAFF.